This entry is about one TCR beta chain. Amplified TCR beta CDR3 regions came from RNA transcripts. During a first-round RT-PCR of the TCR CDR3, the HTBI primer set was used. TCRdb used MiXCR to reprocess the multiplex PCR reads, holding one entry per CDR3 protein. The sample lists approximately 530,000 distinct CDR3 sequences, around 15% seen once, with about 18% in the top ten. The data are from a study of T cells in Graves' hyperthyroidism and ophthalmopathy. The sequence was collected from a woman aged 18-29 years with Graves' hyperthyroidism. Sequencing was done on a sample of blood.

The CDR3 DNA follows: TGTGCCAGCAGCCATGGAGGTGGGGCCAACGTCCTGACTTTC. This encodes CASSHGGGANVLTF. The V and J genes are TRBV3-1 and TRBJ2-6; possibly TRBD2 for D (5 bases). The germline CDR1 and CDR2 sequences are LGHDT and YNNKEL (reference sequence). The CDR3 totals 14 residues. The germline V and J ends were trimmed by 3 bases and 3 bases, with 6 bases remaining between them. Full variable domain (remainder filled in from reference TRBV3-1 and TRBJ2-6): DTAVSQTPKYLVTQMGNDKSIKCEQNLGHDTMYWYKQDSKKFLKIMFSYNNKELIINETVPNRFSPKSPDKAHLNLHINSLELGDSAVYFCASSHGGGANVLTFGAGSRLTVL.